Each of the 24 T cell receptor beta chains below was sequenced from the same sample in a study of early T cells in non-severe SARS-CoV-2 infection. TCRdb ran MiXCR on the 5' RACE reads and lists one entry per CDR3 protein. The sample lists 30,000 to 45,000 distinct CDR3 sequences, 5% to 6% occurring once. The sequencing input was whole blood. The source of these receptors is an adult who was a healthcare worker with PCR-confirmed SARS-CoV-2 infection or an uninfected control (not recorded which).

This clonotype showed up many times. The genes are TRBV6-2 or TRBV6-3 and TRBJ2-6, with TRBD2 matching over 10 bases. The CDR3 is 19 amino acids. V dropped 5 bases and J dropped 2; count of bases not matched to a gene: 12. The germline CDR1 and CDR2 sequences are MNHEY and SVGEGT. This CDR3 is CASSRLAGTSVAGANVLTF. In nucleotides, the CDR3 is TGTGCCAGCAGTCGCTTGGCCGGGACTAGCGTGGCTGGGGCCAACGTCCTGACTTTC.

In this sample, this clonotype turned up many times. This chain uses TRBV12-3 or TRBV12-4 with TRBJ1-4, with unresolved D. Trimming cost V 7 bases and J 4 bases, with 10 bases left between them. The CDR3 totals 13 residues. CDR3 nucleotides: TGTGCCAGCACTGGGTACGGTAATGAAAAACTGTTTTTT. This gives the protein CASTGYGNEKLFF.

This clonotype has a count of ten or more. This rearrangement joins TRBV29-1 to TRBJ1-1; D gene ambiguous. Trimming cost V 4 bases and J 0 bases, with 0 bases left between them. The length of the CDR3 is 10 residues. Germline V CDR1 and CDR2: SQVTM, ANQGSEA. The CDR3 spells CSVVNTEAFF. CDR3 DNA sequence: TGCAGCGTTGTGAACACTGAAGCTTTCTTT.

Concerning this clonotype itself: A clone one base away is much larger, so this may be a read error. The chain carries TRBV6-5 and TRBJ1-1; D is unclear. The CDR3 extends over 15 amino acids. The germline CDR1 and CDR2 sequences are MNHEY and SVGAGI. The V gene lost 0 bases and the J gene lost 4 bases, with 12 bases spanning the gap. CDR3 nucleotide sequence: TGTGCCAGCAGTTACTCGATTAATATCAGCACTGAAGCTTTCTTT. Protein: CASSYSINISTEAFF.

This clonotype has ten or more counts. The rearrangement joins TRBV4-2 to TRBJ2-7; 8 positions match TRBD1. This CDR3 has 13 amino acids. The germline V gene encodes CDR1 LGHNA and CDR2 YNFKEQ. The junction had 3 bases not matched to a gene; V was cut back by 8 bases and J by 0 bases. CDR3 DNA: TGTGCCAGCGGGGACAGGAACTCCTACGAGCAGTACTTC. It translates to CASGDRNSYEQYF.

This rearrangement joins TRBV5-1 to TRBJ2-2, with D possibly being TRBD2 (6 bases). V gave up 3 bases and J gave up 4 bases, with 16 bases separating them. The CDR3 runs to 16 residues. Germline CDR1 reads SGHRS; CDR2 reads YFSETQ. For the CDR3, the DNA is TGCGCCAGCAGCTCCTCGCGGGACTTCCTCACCGGGGAGCTGTTTTTT. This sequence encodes CASSSSRDFLTGELFF.

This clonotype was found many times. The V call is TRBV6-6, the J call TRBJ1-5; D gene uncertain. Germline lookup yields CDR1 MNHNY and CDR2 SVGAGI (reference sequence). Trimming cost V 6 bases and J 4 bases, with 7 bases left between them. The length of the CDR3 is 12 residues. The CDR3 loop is CASRPTNQPQHF. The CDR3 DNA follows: TGTGCCAGCAGGCCGACTAATCAGCCCCAGCATTTT.

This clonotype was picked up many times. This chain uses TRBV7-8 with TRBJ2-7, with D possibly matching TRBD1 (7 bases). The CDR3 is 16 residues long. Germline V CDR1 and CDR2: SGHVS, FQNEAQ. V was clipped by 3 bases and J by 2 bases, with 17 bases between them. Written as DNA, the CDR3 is TGTGCCAGCAGCTTGGGGGGCGGGACAGTAACCTACGAGCAGTACTTC. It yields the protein CASSLGGGTVTYEQYF. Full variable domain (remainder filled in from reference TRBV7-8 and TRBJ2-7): GAGVSQSPRYKVAKRGQDVALRCDPISGHVSLFWYQQALGQGPEFLTYFQNEAQLDKSGLPSDRFFAERPEGSVSTLKIQRTQQEDSAVYLCASSLGGGTVTYEQYFGPGTRLTVT.

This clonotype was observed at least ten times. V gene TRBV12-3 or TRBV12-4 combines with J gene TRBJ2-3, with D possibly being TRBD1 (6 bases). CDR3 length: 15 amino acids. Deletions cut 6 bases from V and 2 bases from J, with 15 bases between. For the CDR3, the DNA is TGTGCCAGCAGGTCACAGGGCTTATACACAGATACGCAGTATTTT. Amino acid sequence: CASRSQGLYTDTQYF.

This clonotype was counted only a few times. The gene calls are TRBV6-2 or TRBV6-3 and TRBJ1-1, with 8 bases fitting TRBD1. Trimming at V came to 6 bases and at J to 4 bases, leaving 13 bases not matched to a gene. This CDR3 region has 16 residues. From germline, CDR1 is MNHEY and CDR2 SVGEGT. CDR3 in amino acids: CASSPSGGWLGTEAFF. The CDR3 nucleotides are TGTGCCAGCAGCCCCTCAGGGGGCTGGTTGGGCACTGAAGCTTTCTTT.

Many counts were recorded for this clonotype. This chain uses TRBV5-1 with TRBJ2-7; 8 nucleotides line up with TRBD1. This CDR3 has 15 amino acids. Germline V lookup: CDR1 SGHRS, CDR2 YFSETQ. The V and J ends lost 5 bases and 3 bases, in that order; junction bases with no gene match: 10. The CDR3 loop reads CASRIDRGPIYEQYF. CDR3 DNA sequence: TGCGCCAGCAGGATCGACAGGGGCCCAATCTACGAGCAGTACTTC.

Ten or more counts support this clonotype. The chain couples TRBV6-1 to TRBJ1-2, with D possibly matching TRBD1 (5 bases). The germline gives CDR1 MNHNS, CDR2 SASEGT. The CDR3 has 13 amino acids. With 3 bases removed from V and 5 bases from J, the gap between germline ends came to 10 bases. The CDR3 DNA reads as TGTGCCAGCAGTGAGAGGACACTGTATGGCTACACCTTC. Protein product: CASSERTLYGYTF.

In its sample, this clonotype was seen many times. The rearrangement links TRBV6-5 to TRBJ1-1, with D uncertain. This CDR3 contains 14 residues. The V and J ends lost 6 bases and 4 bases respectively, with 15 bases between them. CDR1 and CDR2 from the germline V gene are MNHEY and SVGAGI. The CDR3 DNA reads TGTGCCAGCAGCCCCCGGCGGTCGGGCACTGAAGCTTTCTTT. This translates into CASSPRRSGTEAFF.

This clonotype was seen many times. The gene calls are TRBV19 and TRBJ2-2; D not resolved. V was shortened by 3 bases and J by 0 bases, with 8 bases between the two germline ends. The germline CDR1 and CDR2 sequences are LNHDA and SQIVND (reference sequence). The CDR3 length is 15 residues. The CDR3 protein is CASSMSSANTGELFF. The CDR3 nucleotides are TGTGCCAGTAGTATGAGCAGCGCGAACACCGGGGAGCTGTTTTTT.

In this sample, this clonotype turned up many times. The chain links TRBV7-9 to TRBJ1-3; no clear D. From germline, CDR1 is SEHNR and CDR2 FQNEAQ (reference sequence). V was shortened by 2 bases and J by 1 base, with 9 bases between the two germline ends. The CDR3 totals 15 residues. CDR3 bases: TGTGCCAGCAGCTTACTGGCATCGTCTGGAAACACCATATATTTT. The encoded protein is CASSLLASSGNTIYF.

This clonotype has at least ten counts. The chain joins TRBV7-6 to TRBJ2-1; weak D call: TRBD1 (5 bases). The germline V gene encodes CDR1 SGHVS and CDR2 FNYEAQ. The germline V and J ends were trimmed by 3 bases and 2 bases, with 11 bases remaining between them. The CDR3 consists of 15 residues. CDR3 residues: CASSFDSPTYNEQFF. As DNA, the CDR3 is TGTGCCAGCAGCTTCGACAGCCCTACCTACAATGAGCAGTTCTTC. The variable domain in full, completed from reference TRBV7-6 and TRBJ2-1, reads GAGVSQSPRYKVTKRGQDVALRCDPISGHVSLYWYRQALGQGPEFLTYFNYEAQQDKSGLPNDRFSAERPEGSISTLTIQRTEQRDSAMYRCASSFDSPTYNEQFFGPGTRLTVL.

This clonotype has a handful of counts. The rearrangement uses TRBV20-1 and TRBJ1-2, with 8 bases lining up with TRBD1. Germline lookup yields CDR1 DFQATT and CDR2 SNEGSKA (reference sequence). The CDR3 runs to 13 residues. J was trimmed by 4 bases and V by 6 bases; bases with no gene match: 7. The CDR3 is CSAMTGDLYGYTF. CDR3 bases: TGCAGTGCCATGACAGGGGATCTCTATGGCTACACCTTC.

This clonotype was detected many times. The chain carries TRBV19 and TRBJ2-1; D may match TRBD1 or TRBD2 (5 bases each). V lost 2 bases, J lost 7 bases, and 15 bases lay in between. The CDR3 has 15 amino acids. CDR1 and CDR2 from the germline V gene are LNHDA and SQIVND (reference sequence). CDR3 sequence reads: CASSIRGVGSNEQFF. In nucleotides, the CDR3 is TGTGCCAGTAGTATAAGAGGGGTAGGTTCTAATGAGCAGTTCTTC.

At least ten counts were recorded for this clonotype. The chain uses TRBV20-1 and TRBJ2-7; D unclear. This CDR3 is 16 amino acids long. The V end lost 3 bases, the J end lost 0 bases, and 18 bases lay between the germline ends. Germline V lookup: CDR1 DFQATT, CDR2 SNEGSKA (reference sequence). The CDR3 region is CSASSPWVIGSYEQYF. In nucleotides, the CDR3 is TGCAGTGCTAGTAGCCCTTGGGTGATAGGCTCCTACGAGCAGTACTTC.

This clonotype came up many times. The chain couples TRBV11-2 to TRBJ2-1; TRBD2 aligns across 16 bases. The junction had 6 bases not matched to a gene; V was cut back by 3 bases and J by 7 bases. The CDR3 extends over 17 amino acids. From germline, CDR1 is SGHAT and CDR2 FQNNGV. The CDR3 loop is CASSFLSGLAGGNEQFF. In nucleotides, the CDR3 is TGTGCCAGCAGCTTTCTGTCGGGACTAGCGGGAGGGAATGAGCAGTTCTTC.

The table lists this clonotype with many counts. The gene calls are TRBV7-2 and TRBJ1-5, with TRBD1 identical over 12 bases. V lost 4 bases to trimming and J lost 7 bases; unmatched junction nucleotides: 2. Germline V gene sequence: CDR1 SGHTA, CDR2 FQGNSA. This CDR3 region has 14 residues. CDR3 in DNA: TGTGCCAGCAGCTCCGGGACAGGGGGCCAGCCCCAGCATTTT. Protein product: CASSSGTGGQPQHF.

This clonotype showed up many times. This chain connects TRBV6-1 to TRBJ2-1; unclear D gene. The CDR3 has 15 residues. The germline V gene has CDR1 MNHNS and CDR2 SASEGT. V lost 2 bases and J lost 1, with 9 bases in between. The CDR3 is CASSENGRSYNEQFF. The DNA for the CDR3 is TGTGCCAGCAGTGAAAACGGACGGTCCTACAATGAGCAGTTCTTC.

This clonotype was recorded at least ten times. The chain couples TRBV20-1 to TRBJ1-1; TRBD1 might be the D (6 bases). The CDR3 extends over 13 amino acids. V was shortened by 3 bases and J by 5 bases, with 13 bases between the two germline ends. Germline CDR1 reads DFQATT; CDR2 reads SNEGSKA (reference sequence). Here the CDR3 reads CSASAFQGTEAFF. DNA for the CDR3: TGCAGTGCTAGCGCCTTTCAGGGGACTGAAGCTTTCTTT.

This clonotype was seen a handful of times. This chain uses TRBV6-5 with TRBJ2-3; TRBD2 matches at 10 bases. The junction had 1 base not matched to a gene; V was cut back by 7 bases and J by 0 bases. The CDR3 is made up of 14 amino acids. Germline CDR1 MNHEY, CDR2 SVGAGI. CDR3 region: CASKTSGSTDTQYF. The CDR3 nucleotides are TGTGCCAGCAAGACTAGCGGGAGCACAGATACGCAGTATTTT.